The 21 T cell receptor beta chains below all came from one sample that was sequenced in a study of cytomegalovirus exposure and HLA in healthy donors. A multiplex PCR was run with 60 Vbeta primers and 13 Jbeta primers. TCRdb's table, derived via immunoSEQ multiplex PCR, lists solely in-frame clones and lacks some. The sample carries 130,000 or so clones, roughly 78% recorded once. The specimen sequenced was PBMCs. The receptor set was obtained from a man aged 25-45 years in good health and CMV-seronegative.

The chain uses TRBV4-1 and TRBJ1-2; 9 nucleotides agree with TRBD1. Unmatched junction bases numbered 12, after V lost 0 bases and J lost 7 bases. This CDR3 contains 17 residues. CDR1 is MGHRA and CDR2 is YSYEKL in the germline V gene. The CDR3 DNA sequence: TGCGCCAGCAGCCAAGAAAGGAGCGACAGGGGGTCTTCTGGCTACACCTTC. Protein sequence: CASSQERSDRGSSGYTF.

The rearrangement links TRBV11-3 to TRBJ1-2; 7 bases align to TRBD1. The germline V gene has CDR1 SGHNT and CDR2 YENEEA. The CDR3 is 13 amino acids. The J segment lost 3 bases and the V segment lost 5 bases, leaving 3 bases of the junction unmatched. In nucleotides, the CDR3 is TGTGCCAGCAGCCGACAGGGATACTATGGCTACACCTTC. This encodes CASSRQGYYGYTF.

This clone showed up just once. V and J are TRBV4-1 and TRBJ2-5; D gene ambiguous. Trimming left V 2 bases short and J 7 bases short, with 8 bases between. The CDR3 spans 12 residues. CDR1 is MGHRA, CDR2 YSYEKL, per germline. The CDR3 nucleotides are TGCGCCAGCAGCCAATCCGGTGGGACCCAGTACTTC. Amino acids: CASSQSGGTQYF.

V and J are TRBV13 and TRBJ2-7; 14 bases map to TRBD2. CDR1 PRHDT and CDR2 FYEKMQ come from the germline V gene (reference sequence). The CDR3 is 17 residues long. Unmatched junction bases numbered 8, after V lost 2 bases and J lost 5 bases. The chain's CDR3 is CASSLRLAGGLYNEQYF. The CDR3 DNA reads TGTGCCAGCAGCTTAAGACTAGCGGGGGGGCTGTATAACGAGCAGTACTTC. The variable domain in full, with the rest retrieved from reference TRBV13 and TRBJ2-7, is AAGVIQSPRHLIKEKRETATLKCYPIPRHDTVYWYQQGPGQDPQFLISFYEKMQSDKGSIPDRFSAQQFSDYHSELNMSSLELGDSALYFCASSLRLAGGLYNEQYFGPGTRLTVT.

The chain couples TRBV6-1 to TRBJ2-7; 7 bases are a match to TRBD1. Germline V gene lookup returns CDR1 MNHNS and CDR2 SASEGT. CDR3 length equals 15 residues. After removal of 2 bases from V and 2 bases from J, the junction contained 6 bases not matched to a gene. CDR3 DNA sequence: TGTGCCAGCAGTGAAACCGGGACAGCCGCCTACGAGCAGTACTTC. It translates to CASSETGTAAYEQYF.

The chain carries TRBV30 and TRBJ2-1, with 7 bases that match TRBD2. Trimming took 5 bases from V and 0 from J; bases not matched to a gene: 4. Germline CDR1 reads GTSNPN; CDR2 reads SVGIG (reference sequence). The CDR3 runs to 14 residues. The CDR3 sequence: CAWGAGSSYNEQFF. CDR3 nucleotide sequence: TGTGCCTGGGGAGCGGGGAGCTCCTACAATGAGCAGTTCTTC.

V and J are TRBV7-9 and TRBJ1-2; D remains ambiguous. Germline-derived CDR1 and CDR2 are SEHNR and FQNEAQ (reference sequence). This CDR3 contains 12 residues. V dropped 1 base and J dropped 4 bases, with 4 bases sitting between them. The CDR3 region is CASSLVGYGYTF. DNA for the CDR3: TGTGCCAGCAGCTTAGTCGGCTATGGCTACACCTTC.

This clone was detected only once. The chain uses TRBV28 and TRBJ2-2, with unresolved D. The CDR3 extends over 17 amino acids. Germline CDR1 reads MDHEN; CDR2 reads SYDVKM. V lost 6 bases, J lost 1 base, and 18 bases lay in between. The CDR3, as DNA: TGTGCCAGCAGACACATGCTGCTTGGCAAGAACACCGGGGAGCTGTTTTTT. Translation gives CASRHMLLGKNTGELFF.

V and J are TRBV14 and TRBJ2-7; no definite D call. V gave up 0 bases and J gave up 2 bases, with 5 bases separating them. The CDR3 spans 13 residues. Germline loops: CDR1 SGHDN, CDR2 FVKESK. The CDR3, as DNA: TGTGCCAGCAGCCAAGACAGTACCTACGAGCAGTACTTC. Residues: CASSQDSTYEQYF.

The rearrangement uses TRBV9 and TRBJ2-3, with D possibly matching TRBD2 (5 bases). V shed 4 bases and J shed 0 bases, with 12 bases lying between them. The CDR3 sequence is 15 residues long. Germline V lookup: CDR1 SGDLS, CDR2 YYNGEE. DNA of the CDR3: TGTGCCAGCAGCACGGACGGGGTCAGCACAGATACGCAGTATTTT. Its protein product is CASSTDGVSTDTQYF.

V and J are TRBV7-9 and TRBJ1-3; 8 bases match TRBD1. V shed 5 bases, J shed 1 base, and the junction held 4 bases outside the gene matches. The CDR3 is made up of 15 amino acids. The germline gives CDR1 SEHNR, CDR2 FQNEAQ (reference sequence). The CDR3 sequence is CASSARTGSGNTIYF. CDR3 DNA: TGTGCCAGCAGCGCCCGGACAGGGTCTGGAAACACCATATATTTT. Filled out from reference TRBV7-9 and TRBJ1-3, the complete variable domain reads DTGVSQNPRHKITKRGQNVTFRCDPISEHNRLYWYRQTLGQGPEFLTYFQNEAQLEKSRLLSDRFSAERPKGSFSTLEIQRTEQGDSAMYLCASSARTGSGNTIYFGEGSWLTVV.

In its sample, this clone was seen a few times. This chain connects TRBV18 to TRBJ1-1; the D is unclear. Germline CDR1 KGHSH, CDR2 LQKENI. Trimming shortened V by 3 bases and J by 1 base, and 6 bases separated the two germline ends. The CDR3 is 13 residues long. The CDR3 sequence is CASSPTGNTEAFF. The CDR3 bases are TGTGCCAGCTCACCCACGGGGAACACTGAAGCTTTCTTT.

The genes are TRBV7-2 and TRBJ2-7; a weak D match, TRBD1 (6 bases). The V and J ends lost 3 bases and 2 bases respectively, with 8 bases between them. The germline gives CDR1 SGHTA, CDR2 FQGNSA. The CDR3 runs 13 residues. The CDR3 DNA is TGTGCCAGCAGCTTTACAGGGACCTACGAGCAGTACTTC. Residues: CASSFTGTYEQYF.

The J gene is TRBJ1-4, the V gene TRBV19, with 9 bases that match TRBD1. V shed 4 bases, J shed 2 bases, and the junction held 14 bases outside the gene matches. Germline V gene data show CDR1 as LNHDA and CDR2 as SQIVND (reference sequence). The CDR3 consists of 19 residues. The CDR3 DNA follows: TGTGCCAGTAGTAAACAACCGGGACAGGGATCGGGGACTAATGAAAAACTGTTTTTT. This translates into CASSKQPGQGSGTNEKLFF.

At least ten counts were recorded for this clone. The chain uses TRBV7-9 and TRBJ1-1, with D perhaps TRBD1 (5 bases). The CDR3 runs 16 residues. Between the trimmed V and J ends, which lost 5 bases and 5 bases, there was a span of 21 bases. Germline V gives CDR1 SEHNR, CDR2 FQNEAQ (reference sequence). CDR3: CASSRQKGEVGTEAFF. CDR3 in DNA: TGTGCCAGCAGCCGACAGAAAGGGGAGGTAGGGACTGAAGCTTTCTTT.

This clone was detected once. It is likely a read error, because the conserved phenylalanine at the end of the CDR3 is missing. Because the CDR3's place on the DNA is in doubt, the DNA is left out and the CDR3 is given as listed by TCRdb. V gene TRBV7-9 combines with J gene TRBJ2-7; TRBD1 is the table's D call, not checked against the DNA. The CDR3 numbers 9 amino acids, ends counted. In germline, CDR1 is SEHNR, CDR2 FQNEAQ (reference sequence). The CDR3 loop reads CASSLAYTG.

The chain has TRBV5-1 and TRBJ1-1; 8 nucleotides agree with TRBD1. The germline gives CDR1 SGHRS, CDR2 YFSETQ. CDR3 length equals 14 residues. Unmatched junction bases numbered 5, after V lost 3 bases and J lost 4 bases. This CDR3 reads CASSSVTGGTEAFF. CDR3 nucleotides: TGCGCCAGCAGCTCGGTCACAGGGGGCACTGAAGCTTTCTTT.

This clone was counted between two and nine times. This chain joins TRBV5-1 and TRBJ2-5; D may be TRBD1 (6 bases). Trimming removed 1 base at V and 2 bases at J, with 12 bases between. The CDR3 has 15 residues. Germline V gene sequence: CDR1 SGHRS, CDR2 YFSETQ. The CDR3, as DNA: TGCGCCAGCAGCTTGACAGGGTATCGGCAAGAGACCCAGTACTTC. It specifies CASSLTGYRQETQYF.

The chain is built from TRBV4-2 and TRBJ2-5; a possible D gene is TRBD2 (5 bases). Trimming took off 0 bases at V and 3 bases at J, with 11 bases between the two ends. This CDR3 has 15 residues. The germline gives CDR1 LGHNA, CDR2 YNFKEQ. The CDR3 sequence: CASSQDGGPEETQYF. Here the CDR3 DNA reads TGTGCCAGCAGCCAAGATGGAGGACCTGAAGAGACCCAGTACTTC.

This chain uses TRBV5-4 with TRBJ2-1, with 15 bases identical to TRBD2. The CDR3 sequence is 16 residues long. Trimming cost V 4 bases and J 10 bases; bases outside gene matches: 9. Germline V CDR1 and CDR2: SGHNT, YYREEE (reference sequence). CDR3 sequence reads: CASSQGGLAGGNEQFF. The CDR3 nucleotides are TGTGCCAGCAGCCAAGGGGGACTAGCGGGAGGCAACGAGCAGTTCTTC.

V is TRBV15 and J is TRBJ2-1, with D possibly being TRBD2 (6 bases). V shed 6 bases and J shed 0 bases, with 15 bases lying between them. The CDR3 covers 16 residues. Germline V gene lookup returns CDR1 LNHNV and CDR2 YYDKDF (reference sequence). CDR3: CATRDQGGASYNEQFF. Written as DNA, the CDR3 is TGTGCCACCAGAGATCAAGGCGGGGCCTCCTACAATGAGCAGTTCTTC.